These 5 T cell receptor beta chains were sequenced from one sample in a study of technical replicates of blood from several donors. Sequencing was performed with immunoSEQ multiplex PCR; in TCRdb, only in-frame clones are kept and a portion is missing. The data show 60,000 to 90,000 clones, with just under 97% seen just once and around 0.22% held by the top ten. Sequenced: T cells isolated from PBMCs. The receptor set was obtained from a human donor in good health.

The chain carries TRBV18 and TRBJ1-5; 8 bases line up with TRBD1. With V trimmed by 4 bases and J by 6 bases, 8 bases remained unmatched. Germline V gene data show CDR1 as KGHSH and CDR2 as LQKENI. The CDR3 extends over 15 amino acids. The chain's CDR3 is CASSHDRGSGQPQHF. CDR3 DNA: TGTGCCAGCTCACACGACAGGGGCAGTGGTCAGCCCCAGCATTTT.

The chain links TRBV6-5 to TRBJ1-1; weak D call: TRBD1 (6 bases). V was pared by 2 bases and J by 4 bases, with 11 bases between. The CDR3 is 14 amino acids. CDR1 is MNHEY and CDR2 is SVGAGI in the germline V gene. The CDR3 reads CASSYHRVGTEAFF. The CDR3 DNA sequence: TGTGCCAGCAGTTACCACAGGGTGGGCACTGAAGCTTTCTTT.

The chain combines TRBV13 with TRBJ1-1; TRBD1 matches 8 bases. The CDR3 has 15 residues. The germline V gene has CDR1 PRHDT and CDR2 FYEKMQ (reference sequence). The junction had 12 bases not matched to a gene; V was cut back by 5 bases and J by 7 bases. CDR3 protein: CASSPQGQEGIEAFF. CDR3 DNA sequence: TGTGCCAGCAGCCCCCAGGGACAGGAAGGGATTGAAGCTTTCTTT.

CDR3 sequence: CASRRPGQGTGNTIYF. CDR3 nucleotide sequence: TGTGCCAGCAGGAGACCCGGACAGGGGACTGGAAACACCATATATTTT. The V and J genes are TRBV2 and TRBJ1-3, with 9 nucleotides matching TRBD1. CDR3 length equals 16 residues. Trimming took 6 bases from V and 2 from J; bases not matched to a gene: 8. Looked up from germline, CDR1 is SNHLY and CDR2 is FYNNEI. Variable domain in full (rest from reference TRBV2 and TRBJ1-3): EPEVTQTPSHQVTQMGQEVILRCVPISNHLYFYWYRQILGQKVEFLVSFYNNEISEKSEIFDDQFSVERPDGSNFTLKIRSTKLEDSAMYFCASRRPGQGTGNTIYFGEGSWLTVV.

This chain uses TRBV5-4 with TRBJ2-7; tentative D call: TRBD1 (5 bases). Germline V lookup: CDR1 SGHNT, CDR2 YYREEE (reference sequence). V dropped 3 bases and J dropped 4 bases, with 17 bases sitting between them. The CDR3 is 15 residues long. This chain's CDR3 is CASSSSGGAGYEQYF. CDR3 in DNA: TGTGCCAGCAGCTCCTCAGGTGGGGCTGGTTACGAGCAGTACTTC.